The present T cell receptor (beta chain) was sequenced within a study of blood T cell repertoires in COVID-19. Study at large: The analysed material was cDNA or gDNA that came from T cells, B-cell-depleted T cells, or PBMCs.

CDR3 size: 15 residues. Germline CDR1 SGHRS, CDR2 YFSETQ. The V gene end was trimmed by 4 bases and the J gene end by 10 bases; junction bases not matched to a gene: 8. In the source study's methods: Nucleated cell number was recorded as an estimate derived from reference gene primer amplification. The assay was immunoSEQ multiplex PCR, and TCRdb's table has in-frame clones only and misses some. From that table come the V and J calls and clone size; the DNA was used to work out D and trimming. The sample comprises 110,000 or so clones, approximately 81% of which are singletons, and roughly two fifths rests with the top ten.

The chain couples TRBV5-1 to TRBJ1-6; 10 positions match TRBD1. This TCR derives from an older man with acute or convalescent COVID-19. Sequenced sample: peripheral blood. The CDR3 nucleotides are TGCGCCAGCAGCCAGGGACAGGGGTTTTTGTCACCCCTCCACTTT. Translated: CASSQGQGFLSPLHF.